Described below is a single TCR beta chain sequence and its context. In the original processing: Amplifying reference gene primers gave estimates of nucleated cell counts. TCRdb's copy holds only in-frame clones and misses some; the assay was immunoSEQ multiplex PCR. V, J and clone size reflect that table, while D and trimming were determined from the DNA. The table includes 65,000 to 90,000 clones, 70% to 90% detected once. The CDR3 spans 15 residues. The junction had 5 bases not matched to a gene; V was cut back by 6 bases and J by 1 base. Germline V CDR1 and CDR2: LGHDT, YNNKEL (reference sequence). These data originate in a study of blood T cell repertoires in COVID-19. The overall study: The United States, Italy and Spain supplied acute and convalescent COVID-19 samples. T cells, B-cell-depleted T cells, or PBMCs provided the cDNA or gDNA that served as material.

The V call is TRBV3-1 (or the pseudogene TRBV3-2), the J call TRBJ1-5, with 8 positions matching TRBD1. The sequenced sample consisted of peripheral blood. The sequence came from a woman of 80 years or more in a cohort sampled during active or convalescent COVID-19. The CDR3 bases are TGTGCCAGCAGTCGGGACAGGAAAAGCAATCAGCCCCAGCATTTT. Translated, it gives CASSRDRKSNQPQHF.